This T cell receptor beta chain was found in a study of shared clonotypes between healthy human individuals. This CDR3 has 12 amino acids. CDR1 and CDR2 (germline): SGHTA, FQGNSA. Trimming removed 5 bases from V and 10 bases from J; junction bases left unmatched: 5. Study-level points and caveats: The authors sampled blood alone, and tissue repertoires likely differ.

Each unsorted sample relied on roughly 90 million PBMCs as its source of genomic DNA. As to this clone: The antigen remains unidentified.

Unsorted PBMC DNA was sequenced on ten immunoSEQ deep assay plates. Per the original methods: Filtering differed, since immunoSEQ gave only junction sequences and no quality scores. The table came from immunoSEQ multiplex PCR; TCRdb's copy has only in-frame clones and leaves some out. V and J calls and clone size follow that table, whereas D and trimming were derived from the DNA. This table has around 450,000 clones, roughly three quarters appearing once. Sample: PBMCs. The J gene is TRBJ2-1, the V gene TRBV7-2, with 7 bases aligning to TRBD2. The receptor's source is a middle-aged woman in good health. Some clones in this sample may be carry-over from other donors' samples. The CDR3 is CASSITSAEQFF. As DNA, the CDR3 is TGTGCCAGCAGCATAACTAGCGCAGAGCAGTTCTTC.